This entry concerns a single TCR beta chain. The antigen is unknown. The same CDR3 can be traced to other DNA sequences in this sample. The CDR3 extends over 13 amino acids. After removal of 2 bases from V and 4 bases from J, the junction contained 1 base not matched to a gene. Germline V gives CDR1 MDHEN, CDR2 SYDVKM. The data originate from a study of shared clonotypes between healthy human individuals. Genomic DNA per cell subset filled all wells of several immunoSEQ plates. In the sorted-subset replicate PCRs, 200 ng DNA, 25,000 to 35,000 T cell genomes, was used. In the authors' workflow: ImmunoSEQ junction-only sequences lacked quality scores, so their filtering differed. Profiled with immunoSEQ multiplex PCR; TCRdb holds only in-frame clones, not every one. V and J calls and clone size are copied from that table; D and trimming were computed from the DNA. This sample has 2.3 million or so clones, with 80% to 95% found just once.

Points from the study as a whole: Investigators collected only blood, and repertoires in tissues likely differ.

The sequenced sample consisted of naive CD4+ T cells from PBMCs. Subset described: CD45RA+ positively selected. The sequence was obtained from a man aged 18 to 35 in good health. Some clones in this sample may be carry-over from other donors' samples. The chain couples TRBV28 to TRBJ1-2, with TRBD1 identical over 7 bases. CDR3 nucleotides: TGTGCCAGCAGTTTACAGGGGGGCTATGGCTACACCTTC. This sequence encodes CASSLQGGYGYTF.